These 6 T cell receptor beta chains were all obtained from the same sample, sequenced in a study of cytomegalovirus exposure and HLA in healthy donors. PCR was performed using 60 Vbeta and 13 Jbeta primers. The protocol was immunoSEQ multiplex PCR, while the TCRdb copy is restricted to in-frame clones and leaves out a portion. The sample includes approximately 100,000 clones, roughly two thirds of them seen just once. The sample taken for sequencing was PBMCs. These receptors were collected from a human donor in good health.

Comments on this clone: The junction does not match germline at one end; this may be a read error. The chain recombines TRBV18 with TRBJ1-5, with 11 bases matching TRBD1. CDR1 KGHSH and CDR2 LQKENI come from the germline V gene. The CDR3 covers 18 residues. In DNA form, the CDR3 reads TGTGCCAGCTCATTCACCGGGACAGGGGGTTTAAGCAATAAGCCCCAGCATTTT. Translated, it gives CASSFTGTGGLSNKPQHF.

The V call is TRBV27, the J call TRBJ1-5; 8 bases are shared with TRBD1. The germline V gene has CDR1 MNHEY and CDR2 SMNVEV (reference sequence). The length of the CDR3 is 18 residues. The trim removed 5 bases at V and 1 base at J, leaving 13 bases unmatched. As DNA, the CDR3 is TGTGCCAGCAGTCCCCTACGGGCAGGGGGCTCGAGCAATCAGCCCCAGCATTTT. Protein product: CASSPLRAGGSSNQPQHF.

This clone was counted between two and nine times. This chain connects TRBV7-7 to TRBJ2-2, with 10 bases lining up with TRBD2. The length of the CDR3 is 15 residues. Germline V lookup: CDR1 SSHAT, CDR2 FNYEAQ (reference sequence). The V gene end was trimmed by 5 bases and the J gene end by 7 bases; junction bases not matched to a gene: 7. Here the CDR3 reads CASSRSGGAGGELFF. The CDR3 coding sequence is TGTGCCAGCAGCCGAAGCGGGGGGGCTGGCGGGGAGCTGTTTTTT.

The rearrangement links TRBV7-9 to TRBJ1-4; the match to TRBD1 covers 8 bases. Germline lookup yields CDR1 SEHNR and CDR2 FQNEAQ (reference sequence). The V segment lost 1 base and the J segment 3 bases; nucleotides outside the gene matches: 4. CDR3 length: 16 amino acids. The CDR3 reads CASSLGRGLSNEKLFF. The CDR3 DNA sequence: TGTGCCAGCAGCTTAGGCAGGGGGCTCTCTAATGAAAAACTGTTTTTT.

The chain uses TRBV11-1 and TRBJ2-1, with D tentatively TRBD2 (6 bases). V was shortened by 2 bases and J by 5 bases, with 13 bases between the two germline ends. Looked up from germline, CDR1 is SGHAT and CDR2 is FQDESV (reference sequence). The CDR3 runs 15 residues. The CDR3 protein is CASSLTAGTHNEQFF. In DNA, the CDR3 is TGTGCCAGCAGCTTAACGGCGGGGACCCACAATGAGCAGTTCTTC.

This clone was seen only a few times. V usage is TRBV5-1 and J usage is TRBJ2-1, with D unresolved. Trimming cost V 4 bases and J 4 bases, with 18 bases left between them. Germline V gene data show CDR1 as SGHRS and CDR2 as YFSETQ. The CDR3 spans 16 residues. The CDR3 nucleotides are TGCGCCAGCAGCCCAGAGGAGAACCTCGGTTACAATGAGCAGTTCTTC. This codes for CASSPEENLGYNEQFF. Looking up the rest from reference TRBV5-1 and TRBJ2-1 gives the full variable domain: KAGVTQTPRYLIKTRGQQVTLSCSPISGHRSVSWYQQTPGQGLQFLFEYFSETQRNKGNFPGRFSGRQFSNSRSEMNVSTLELGDSALYLCASSPEENLGYNEQFFGPGTRLTVL.